The 17 T cell receptor beta chains in this list originate from one sample, sequenced in a study of T cell responses to AZD1222 COVID-19 vaccine. Produced via immunoSEQ multiplex PCR; TCRdb's table is partial and in-frame only. In the table there are roughly 180,000 clones, 94% of which are singletons. The source was peripheral blood, collected 28 days after the second AZD1222 dose. The receptors derive from an adult who received the AZD1222 COVID-19 vaccine.

This sequence joins TRBV5-1 and TRBJ1-1; the D is unclear. The V end was cut by 2 bases, the J end by 1 base, with 12 bases between. CDR3 length equals 15 residues. Germline V gives CDR1 SGHRS, CDR2 YFSETQ. The CDR3 reads CASSFSAGKNTEAFF. The DNA of the CDR3 is TGCGCCAGCAGCTTTAGCGCAGGCAAGAACACTGAAGCTTTCTTT.

The CDR3 DNA sequence: TGTGCCAGCAGTTACTCGATGGGGTGGGGAAACACCATATATTTT. Amino acid sequence: CASSYSMGWGNTIYF. The rearrangement uses TRBV6-5 and TRBJ1-3; no reliable D call. The CDR3 totals 15 residues. Germline V lookup: CDR1 MNHEY, CDR2 SVGAGI. V lost 0 bases, J lost 4 bases, and 10 bases lay in between.

V and J are TRBV5-1 and TRBJ1-1; TRBD1 agrees at 7 bases. V shed 4 bases, J shed 0 bases, and the junction held 6 bases outside the gene matches. CDR1 and CDR2 from the germline V gene are SGHRS and YFSETQ. The CDR3 totals 15 residues. CDR3: CASSPAGTVNTEAFF. As DNA, the CDR3 is TGCGCCAGCAGCCCAGCCGGGACAGTGAACACTGAAGCTTTCTTT.

This clone was seen a single time. The rearrangement uses TRBV13 and TRBJ2-1; the match to TRBD1 covers 7 bases. With V trimmed by 5 bases and J by 9 bases, 10 bases remained unmatched. Germline V CDR1 and CDR2: PRHDT, FYEKMQ (reference sequence). The CDR3 sequence is 14 residues long. CDR3 DNA: TGTGCCAGCAGCCTCGGGACAGCCCCTGGTGAGCAGTTCTTC. Translated: CASSLGTAPGEQFF.

The rearrangement joins TRBV19 to TRBJ1-5, with TRBD1 identical over 7 bases. Trimming cost V 3 bases and J 5 bases; bases outside gene matches: 7. The CDR3 runs 15 residues. The germline CDR1 and CDR2 sequences are LNHDA and SQIVND (reference sequence). The chain's CDR3 is CASSISRDRDQPQHF. CDR3 nucleotides: TGTGCCAGTAGTATCTCCCGGGACAGAGATCAGCCCCAGCATTTT.

The sample holds one count of this clone. The CDR3 region is CASSPTGNYGYTF. The CDR3 DNA is TGTGCCAGCAGCCCCACAGGGAACTATGGCTACACCTTC. The genes are TRBV12-3 or TRBV12-4 and TRBJ1-2; the D gene is possibly TRBD1 (6 bases). This CDR3 has 13 residues. V was shortened by 6 bases and J by 2 bases, with 10 bases between the two germline ends.

This clone was recorded a few times. The chain carries TRBV4-1 and TRBJ1-3; TRBD1 aligns across 7 bases. Germline CDR1 reads MGHRA; CDR2 reads YSYEKL. The length of the CDR3 is 17 residues. With 6 bases clipped from V and 0 bases from J, the junction kept 11 bases outside the gene matches. The CDR3 loop is CASSDRAQWNSGNTIYF. CDR3 DNA: TGCGCCAGCAGTGACAGGGCTCAATGGAACTCTGGAAACACCATATATTTT.

The rearrangement links TRBV28 to TRBJ1-1, with no clear D. The germline V and J ends were trimmed by 5 bases and 2 bases, with 9 bases remaining between them. Germline loops: CDR1 MDHEN, CDR2 SYDVKM. The CDR3 runs 13 residues. CDR3 amino acids: CASSRRKNTEAFF. DNA of the CDR3: TGTGCCAGCAGTAGGAGGAAAAACACTGAAGCTTTCTTT.

The chain combines TRBV7-2 with TRBJ2-2; D unclear. The V gene's germline CDR1 is SGHTA and CDR2 FQGNSA. Trimming removed 4 bases at V and 5 bases at J, with 11 bases between. This CDR3 comprises 14 residues. The chain's CDR3 is CASSSDMRTGELFF. The CDR3 DNA reads TGTGCCAGCAGCTCCGACATGAGGACCGGGGAGCTGTTTTTT.

The rearrangement uses TRBV7-9 and TRBJ2-3; 16 bases align to TRBD2. Losses at the gene ends were 4 bases for V and 1 base for J; bases not matched to a gene: 2. Germline V gene data show CDR1 as SEHNR and CDR2 as FQNEAQ (reference sequence). This CDR3 comprises 17 residues. CDR3 sequence (DNA): TGTGCCAGCAGCTCCGGGACTAGCGGGAGGGGCACAGATACGCAGTATTTT. Its translation: CASSSGTSGRGTDTQYF.

CDR3 protein: CASSFDDASFDEQFF. As DNA, the CDR3 is TGTGCCAGCAGCTTCGATGATGCTAGTTTTGATGAGCAGTTCTTC. The V gene is TRBV3-1 (or the pseudogene TRBV3-2), the J gene TRBJ2-1; D gene uncertain. Trimming removed 5 bases at V and 8 bases at J, with 19 bases between. CDR1 is LGHDT, CDR2 YNNKEL, per germline (reference sequence). CDR3 length equals 15 residues.

The V gene is TRBV6-2 or TRBV6-3, the J gene TRBJ1-1; 10 bases align to TRBD1. The CDR3 consists of 16 residues. J lost 11 bases, V lost 2 bases, and 14 bases had no gene match. Germline V gives CDR1 MNHEY, CDR2 SVGEGT. The CDR3 DNA sequence: TGTGCCAGCAGTTACGTAAGACAGGGGGCGAGTATGGCGGCTTTCTTT. It codes for CASSYVRQGASMAAFF.

The chain combines TRBV3-1 (or the pseudogene TRBV3-2) with TRBJ2-4, with D unclear. Deletions cut 0 bases from V and 6 bases from J, with 15 bases between. CDR3 length equals 16 residues. The germline V gene has CDR1 LGHDT and CDR2 YNNKEL (reference sequence). The CDR3 DNA sequence: TGTGCCAGCAGCCAAGAACCGACTGGGGTTGTAAACATTCAGTACTTC. It translates to CASSQEPTGVVNIQYF.

The chain employs TRBV4-3 and TRBJ1-1; a possible D gene is TRBD1 (5 bases). V was clipped by 0 bases and J by 5 bases, with 16 bases between them. In germline, CDR1 is LGHNA, CDR2 YSLEER. The CDR3 consists of 16 residues. Written as DNA, the CDR3 is TGCGCCAGCAGCCAAGAGATTTTAGGGGTACGAACTGAAGCTTTCTTT. Amino acids: CASSQEILGVRTEAFF.

The chain is built from TRBV19 and TRBJ2-6, with 7 bases fitting TRBD1. Germline lookup yields CDR1 LNHDA and CDR2 SQIVND (reference sequence). This CDR3 region has 16 residues. The junction had 7 bases not matched to a gene; V was cut back by 8 bases and J by 0 bases. The CDR3 DNA sequence: TGTGCCAGTGTTCAGGGGGTCCGCTCTGGGGCCAACGTCCTGACTTTC. Translated: CASVQGVRSGANVLTF.

This chain links TRBV6-1 with TRBJ2-1; the D gene is possibly TRBD1 (6 bases). Germline CDR1 is MNHNS and CDR2 is SASEGT. Trimming stripped 3 bases from V and 5 bases from J, with 14 bases between. The CDR3 has 15 residues. The DNA for the CDR3 is TGTGCCAGCAGTGATAGGAACAGGGTCAACAATGAGCAGTTCTTC. Translating gives CASSDRNRVNNEQFF.

This clone showed up just once. The CDR3 region has the DNA TGCGCCAGCAGCTGGGCCGATAGGGGTCTACGGGGCTACACCTTC. Translation: CASSWADRGLRGYTF. The chain combines TRBV5-1 with TRBJ1-2, with D possibly matching TRBD1 (5 bases). Between the trimmed V and J ends, which lost 3 bases and 8 bases, there was a span of 20 bases. Germline lookup yields CDR1 SGHRS and CDR2 YFSETQ. This CDR3 is built from 15 residues. Filled out from reference TRBV5-1 and TRBJ1-2, the complete variable domain reads KAGVTQTPRYLIKTRGQQVTLSCSPISGHRSVSWYQQTPGQGLQFLFEYFSETQRNKGNFPGRFSGRQFSNSRSEMNVSTLELGDSALYLCASSWADRGLRGYTFGSGTRLTVV.